Sequencing of this T cell receptor beta chain was carried out in a study of shared clonotypes between healthy human individuals. Study conclusions and caveats: When compared with the clonotypes that were shared by all four sorted-subset donors, the non-shared clonotypes turned out to have lower generation probabilities. It was anticipated that sequencing depth would influence how many clonotypes donors shared. Though the depth was large, rarefaction showed that sorted-subset sequencing was incomplete.

Note on this clone: What it binds is not known. The same CDR3 arises from other DNA sequences in this sample as well.

The sorted-subset replicate PCRs were given about 210 ng DNA, which is around 29,000 T cell genomes. This table comes from immunoSEQ multiplex PCR, and its TCRdb copy is limited to in-frame clones, with some not included. The profile covers 2 million to 2.5 million clones, with 80% to 95% appearing a single time and roughly 0.39% taken by the ten largest. This CDR3 comprises 13 residues. The ends were cut back, 3 bases at V and 5 bases at J, with 10 bases in the middle. Germline lookup yields CDR1 KGHSH and CDR2 LQKENI. The rearrangement joins TRBV18 to TRBJ2-5; the D is unclear. The clonotype comes from a man between 18 and 29 years old in good health. Some clones in this sample may be carry-over from other donors' samples. Sequenced: naive CD4+ T cells from PBMCs. Specified subset: CD45RA+ positively selected. For the CDR3, the DNA is TGTGCCAGCTCACCTGGAGTTGGGGAGACCCAGTACTTC. This translates into CASSPGVGETQYF.